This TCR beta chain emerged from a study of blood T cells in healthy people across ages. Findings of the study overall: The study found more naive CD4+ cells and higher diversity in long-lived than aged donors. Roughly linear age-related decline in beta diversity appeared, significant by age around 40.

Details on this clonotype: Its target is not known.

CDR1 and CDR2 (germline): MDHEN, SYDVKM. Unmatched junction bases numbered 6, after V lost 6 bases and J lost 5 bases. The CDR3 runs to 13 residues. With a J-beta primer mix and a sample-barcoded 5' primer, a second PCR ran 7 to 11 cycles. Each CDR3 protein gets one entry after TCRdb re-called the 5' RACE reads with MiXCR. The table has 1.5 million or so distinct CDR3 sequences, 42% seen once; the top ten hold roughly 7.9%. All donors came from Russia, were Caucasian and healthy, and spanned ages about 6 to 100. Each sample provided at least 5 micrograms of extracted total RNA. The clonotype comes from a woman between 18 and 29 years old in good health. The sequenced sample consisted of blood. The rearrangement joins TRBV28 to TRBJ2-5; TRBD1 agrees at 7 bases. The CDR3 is CASSNRGPETQYF. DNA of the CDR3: TGTGCCAGCAGCAACAGGGGCCCTGAGACCCAGTACTTC.